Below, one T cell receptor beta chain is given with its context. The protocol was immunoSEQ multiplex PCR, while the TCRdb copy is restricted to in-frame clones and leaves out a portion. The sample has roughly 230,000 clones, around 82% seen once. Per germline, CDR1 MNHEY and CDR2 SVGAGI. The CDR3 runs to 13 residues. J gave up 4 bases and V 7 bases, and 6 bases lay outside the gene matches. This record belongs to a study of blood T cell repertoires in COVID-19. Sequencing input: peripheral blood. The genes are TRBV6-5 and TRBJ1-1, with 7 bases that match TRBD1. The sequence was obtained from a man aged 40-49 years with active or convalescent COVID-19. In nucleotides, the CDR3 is TGTGCCAGCAATGTCGGACAGGCCACTGAAGCTTTCTTT. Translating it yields CASNVGQATEAFF.